These 31 T cell receptor beta chains share one sample of origin, sequenced in a study of cytomegalovirus exposure and HLA in healthy donors. Amplification used 60 Vbeta primers and 13 Jbeta primers. Assay used: immunoSEQ multiplex PCR; TCRdb lists only in-frame clones, some missing. This table holds approximately 150,000 clones, approximately 80% found once. Material for sequencing was PBMCs. These receptor sequences come from a male donor in good health and CMV-seropositive.

The rearrangement uses TRBV18 and TRBJ2-5; perhaps TRBD1 as D (5 bases). Germline CDR1 and CDR2: KGHSH and LQKENI. Trimming stripped 6 bases from V and 3 bases from J, with 26 bases between. This CDR3 has 18 residues. CDR3 amino acids: CASSQDLTSKGWEETQYF. Written as DNA, the CDR3 is TGTGCCAGCTCGCAGGACCTTACTTCCAAGGGGTGGGAAGAGACCCAGTACTTC. Full variable domain (missing parts from reference TRBV18 and TRBJ2-5): NAGVMQNPRHLVRRRGQEARLRCSPMKGHSHVYWYRQLPEEGLKFMVYLQKENIIDESGMPKERFSAEFPKEGPSILRIQQVVRGDSAAYFCASSQDLTSKGWEETQYFGPGTRLLVL.

The chain is built from TRBV7-2 and TRBJ1-2; D not certain. The CDR3 totals 16 residues. The V end was cut by 6 bases, the J end by 2 bases, with 19 bases between. Germline V gene lookup returns CDR1 SGHTA and CDR2 FQGNSA. The CDR3 DNA sequence: TGTGCCAGCAGTATCAACACAGAGACAATGAACTATGGCTACACCTTC. Translating gives CASSINTETMNYGYTF.

The V call is TRBV30, the J call TRBJ2-1, with 9 bases identical to TRBD1. The germline gives CDR1 GTSNPN, CDR2 SVGIG (reference sequence). The CDR3 has 14 amino acids. The V segment lost 3 bases and the J segment 6 bases; nucleotides outside the gene matches: 6. The CDR3 is CAWSAGTGINEQFF. In DNA, the CDR3 is TGTGCCTGGAGCGCCGGGACAGGGATCAATGAGCAGTTCTTC.

V is TRBV2 and J is TRBJ1-2, with 7 bases matching TRBD1. Losses at the gene ends were 3 bases for V and 7 bases for J; bases not matched to a gene: 11. The CDR3 is 15 amino acids. The germline CDR1 and CDR2 sequences are SNHLY and FYNNEI. CDR3 sequence reads: CASSDPLDRASGYTF. The CDR3 DNA is TGTGCCAGCAGTGACCCGTTAGACAGGGCAAGTGGCTACACCTTC.

V and J are TRBV19 and TRBJ2-1; TRBD1 might be the D (6 bases). Germline loops: CDR1 LNHDA, CDR2 SQIVND (reference sequence). V lost 5 bases, J lost 0 bases, and 8 bases lay in between. The length of the CDR3 is 14 residues. CDR3 coding DNA: TGTGCCAGTAGTCTACAGGGCTCCTACAATGAGCAGTTCTTC. Amino acid sequence: CASSLQGSYNEQFF.

The chain has TRBV7-9 and TRBJ1-1; 9 bases are shared with TRBD1. The CDR3 is 16 residues long. V shed 7 bases, J shed 1 base, and the junction held 10 bases outside the gene matches. CDR1 and CDR2 from the germline V gene are SEHNR and FQNEAQ (reference sequence). This CDR3 reads CASNGGTGPKNTEAFF. The CDR3 nucleotides read TGTGCCAGCAACGGAGGGACAGGGCCTAAGAACACTGAAGCTTTCTTT.

V gene TRBV5-4 combines with J gene TRBJ1-2; 8 bases map to TRBD1. With V trimmed by 2 bases and J by 4 bases, 7 bases remained unmatched. The CDR3 is 15 residues long. Germline CDR1 SGHNT, CDR2 YYREEE (reference sequence). CDR3 in DNA: TGTGCCAGCAGCTTTTCTCCAGGGGGCGGCTATGGCTACACCTTC. Translated, it gives CASSFSPGGGYGYTF.

The rearrangement joins TRBV23-1 to TRBJ2-2, with TRBD2 as a possible D gene (6 bases). TRBV23-1 is placed among ORFs of uncertain function. V was clipped by 3 bases and J by 4 bases, with 15 bases between them. This CDR3 contains 16 residues. The CDR3 region has the DNA TGCGCCAGCAGTCACGTCAGGGACTTTTTCACCGGGGAGCTGTTTTTT. Translated: CASSHVRDFFTGELFF.

V is TRBV27 and J is TRBJ2-1; 12 bases agree with TRBD1. Losses at the gene ends were 7 bases for V and 8 bases for J; bases not matched to a gene: 9. CDR3 length equals 15 residues. Per the germline V gene, CDR1 is MNHEY and CDR2 is SMNVEV (reference sequence). CDR3 DNA sequence: TGTGCCAGCATCCTCCGGGACAGGGGGCGACATGAGCAGTTCTTC. This sequence encodes CASILRDRGRHEQFF.

The chain recombines TRBV6-6 with TRBJ2-7, with TRBD1 matching 9 bases. CDR3 length: 15 residues. V lost 6 bases and J lost 1; bases outside the gene matches: 7. From germline, CDR1 is MNHNY and CDR2 SVGAGI (reference sequence). CDR3 DNA sequence: TGTGCCAGCAGCGGCCCGGACAGGGGATCCTACGAGCAGTACTTC. As protein: CASSGPDRGSYEQYF.

V usage is TRBV9 and J usage is TRBJ2-3; 7 bases align to TRBD1. From germline, CDR1 is SGDLS and CDR2 YYNGEE. The CDR3 runs 17 residues. V lost 0 bases to trimming and J lost 3 bases; unmatched junction nucleotides: 10. CDR3 region: CASSVGRKGALTDTQYF. The CDR3 region has the DNA TGTGCCAGCAGCGTAGGTAGGAAGGGGGCCCTGACAGATACGCAGTATTTT. Full variable domain (missing parts from reference TRBV9 and TRBJ2-3): DSGVTQTPKHLITATGQRVTLRCSPRSGDLSVYWYQQSLDQGLQFLIQYYNGEERAKGNILERFSAQQFPDLHSELNLSSLELGDSALYFCASSVGRKGALTDTQYFGPGTRLTVL.

In its sample, this clone was seen a few times. V gene TRBV30 combines with J gene TRBJ1-4, with D possibly matching TRBD1 (6 bases). V was shortened by 2 bases and J by 5 bases, with 15 bases between the two germline ends. From germline, CDR1 is GTSNPN and CDR2 SVGIG (reference sequence). The length of the CDR3 is 15 residues. CDR3 bases: TGTGCCTGGAGTCTGGGGGGGCGGGAGAATGAAAAACTGTTTTTT. Protein sequence: CAWSLGGRENEKLFF.

The chain combines TRBV4-3 with TRBJ2-1, with 8 bases matching TRBD2. The CDR3 length is 17 residues. Germline-derived CDR1 and CDR2 are LGHNA and YSLEER. V was clipped by 0 bases and J by 2 bases; unmatched bases: 6. The CDR3 DNA follows: TGCGCCAGCAGCCAAGATCTTGCGGGGGGCGCCTACAATGAGCAGTTCTTC. Translated: CASSQDLAGGAYNEQFF.

In this sample, this clone turned up a few times. The chain uses TRBV2 and TRBJ1-5, with D perhaps matching TRBD1 (5 bases). V was clipped by 1 base and J by 1 base, with 8 bases between them. CDR1 SNHLY and CDR2 FYNNEI come from the germline V gene. The CDR3 is 15 amino acids. Here the CDR3 reads CASSEGQLSNQPQHF. The CDR3 DNA sequence: TGTGCCAGCAGTGAAGGACAGCTAAGCAATCAGCCCCAGCATTTT. Together with reference TRBV2 and TRBJ1-5, the CDR3 gives the full variable domain: EPEVTQTPSHQVTQMGQEVILRCVPISNHLYFYWYRQILGQKVEFLVSFYNNEISEKSEIFDDQFSVERPDGSNFTLKIRSTKLEDSAMYFCASSEGQLSNQPQHFGDGTRLSIL.

The chain links TRBV5-4 to TRBJ2-3, with a weak D call TRBD2 (6 bases). Trimming took 0 bases from V and 0 from J, leaving 8 bases between them. This CDR3 contains 15 residues. Germline V CDR1 and CDR2: SGHNT, YYREEE (reference sequence). In nucleotides, the CDR3 is TGTGCCAGCAGCTTGGGACTAGATAGCACAGATACGCAGTATTTT. Encoded protein: CASSLGLDSTDTQYF.

The table lists this clone with a few counts. This chain joins TRBV5-1 and TRBJ2-5, with D possibly matching TRBD1 (5 bases). V was pared by 2 bases and J by 4 bases, with 15 bases between. The CDR3 length is 15 residues. Germline loops: CDR1 SGHRS, CDR2 YFSETQ. DNA for the CDR3: TGCGCCAGCAGCTTTAGCACAGGACGTAGAGAGACCCAGTACTTC. It codes for CASSFSTGRRETQYF.

The V call is TRBV30, the J call TRBJ1-6; the D gene is possibly TRBD1 (5 bases). The V end lost 4 bases, the J end lost 9 bases, and 13 bases lay between the germline ends. CDR1 GTSNPN and CDR2 SVGIG come from the germline V gene (reference sequence). The CDR3 has 13 residues. CDR3 amino acids: CAWTDSAASPLHF. In DNA form, the CDR3 reads TGTGCCTGGACCGACAGTGCGGCTTCACCCCTCCACTTT.

The chain couples TRBV5-1 to TRBJ1-1, with D perhaps TRBD1 (6 bases). Trimming cost V 4 bases and J 3 bases, with 19 bases left between them. Germline CDR1 and CDR2: SGHRS and YFSETQ. The CDR3 loop spans 16 amino acids. This chain's CDR3 is CASSARSGVSDTEAFF. The CDR3, as DNA: TGCGCCAGCAGCGCCAGATCAGGGGTCTCGGACACTGAAGCTTTCTTT.

The chain combines TRBV6-6 with TRBJ2-5; D remains ambiguous. The germline gives CDR1 MNHNY, CDR2 SVGAGI (reference sequence). V lost 4 bases and J lost 5, with 5 bases in between. The CDR3 extends over 11 amino acids. For the CDR3, the DNA is TGTGCCAGCAGTTCGAGGGAGACCCAGTACTTC. Its protein is CASSSRETQYF.

The V call is TRBV13, the J call TRBJ1-1; the D is unclear. Germline lookup yields CDR1 PRHDT and CDR2 FYEKMQ (reference sequence). V lost 1 base to trimming and J lost 3 bases, with 9 bases between them. The CDR3 sequence is 14 residues long. The CDR3 sequence is CASSLVREYTEAFF. The CDR3 DNA reads TGTGCCAGCAGCTTAGTTCGAGAGTACACTGAAGCTTTCTTT. Full variable domain (remainder filled in from reference TRBV13 and TRBJ1-1): AAGVIQSPRHLIKEKRETATLKCYPIPRHDTVYWYQQGPGQDPQFLISFYEKMQSDKGSIPDRFSAQQFSDYHSELNMSSLELGDSALYFCASSLVREYTEAFFGQGTRLTVV.

The J gene is TRBJ1-3, the V gene TRBV2; D may be TRBD1 (5 bases). Per germline, CDR1 SNHLY and CDR2 FYNNEI. CDR3 length: 15 amino acids. V lost 4 bases to trimming and J lost 0 bases, with 10 bases between them. The CDR3 here is CASSVGQLSGNTIYF. The CDR3 coding sequence is TGTGCCAGCAGTGTGGGGCAGCTCTCTGGAAACACCATATATTTT.

By proportion, this clone is medium-sized. This chain uses TRBV4-2 with TRBJ2-6; D call uncertain. Per germline, CDR1 LGHNA and CDR2 YNFKEQ. The CDR3 length is 15 residues. V was trimmed by 0 bases and J by 4 bases, leaving 7 bases between them. The CDR3 region is CASSQESSGANVLTF. The CDR3 nucleotides are TGTGCCAGCAGCCAAGAGTCGTCCGGGGCCAACGTCCTGACTTTC.

The chain is built from TRBV19 and TRBJ1-6, with TRBD1 matching over 9 bases. Germline CDR1 LNHDA, CDR2 SQIVND (reference sequence). J was trimmed by 10 bases and V by 3 bases; bases with no gene match: 4. This CDR3 spans 14 amino acids. The CDR3 sequence: CASSMGQGMSPLHF. The CDR3 nucleotides read TGTGCCAGTAGTATGGGACAGGGAATGTCACCCCTCCACTTT.

This rearrangement joins TRBV2 to TRBJ2-3; 14 bases align to TRBD2. J was trimmed by 6 bases and V by 5 bases; bases with no gene match: 4. The CDR3 spans 15 residues. CDR1 is SNHLY, CDR2 FYNNEI, per germline. The CDR3 here is CASSRLAGGLDTQYF. The CDR3 region has the DNA TGTGCCAGCAGTAGACTAGCGGGGGGGCTCGATACGCAGTATTTT.

V is TRBV30 and J is TRBJ1-4; the D gene is possibly TRBD1 (5 bases). The germline V gene encodes CDR1 GTSNPN and CDR2 SVGIG (reference sequence). The CDR3 contains 14 residues. V was clipped by 1 base and J by 0 bases, with 6 bases between them. The CDR3 reads CAWSEGSTNEKLFF. DNA for the CDR3: TGTGCCTGGAGTGAGGGGTCAACTAATGAAAAACTGTTTTTT. The variable domain in full, with the rest retrieved from reference TRBV30 and TRBJ1-4, is SQTIHQWPATLVQPVGSPLSLECTVEGTSNPNLYWYRQAAGRGLQLLFYSVGIGQISSEVPQNLSASRPQDRQFILSSKKLLLSDSGFYLCAWSEGSTNEKLFFGSGTQLSVL.

This clone has more than one count but fewer than ten. Other DNA sequences in this sample translate to the same CDR3. This chain links TRBV6-5 with TRBJ1-2; weak D call: TRBD1 (6 bases). The CDR3 runs 12 residues. The germline V and J ends were trimmed by 6 bases and 3 bases, with 8 bases remaining between them. From germline, CDR1 is MNHEY and CDR2 SVGAGI. The CDR3 DNA reads TGTGCCAGCAGCACAGGGTACTATGGCTACACCTTC. Residues: CASSTGYYGYTF.

The J gene is TRBJ2-5, the V gene TRBV6-5; 8 bases fit TRBD2. V gave up 3 bases and J gave up 6 bases; unmatched junction bases: 12. Germline assignment: CDR1 MNHEY and CDR2 SVGAGI. This CDR3 contains 16 residues. The chain's CDR3 is CASSYEGSGVWKTQYF. CDR3 nucleotides: TGTGCCAGCAGTTATGAAGGTAGCGGGGTATGGAAGACCCAGTACTTC.

The V and J genes are TRBV9 and TRBJ1-2; D is possibly TRBD1 (6 bases). The V end was cut by 4 bases, the J end by 8 bases, with 15 bases between. Germline V gene sequence: CDR1 SGDLS, CDR2 YYNGEE. The CDR3 contains 13 residues. The CDR3 DNA reads as TGTGCCAGCAGCTCAACGGTAGGGGGAGGCTACACCTTC. As protein: CASSSTVGGGYTF.

The J gene is TRBJ2-7, the V gene TRBV4-1, with 7 nucleotides matching TRBD1. There are 16 residues in the CDR3. The germline CDR1 and CDR2 sequences are MGHRA and YSYEKL. The ends lost 5 bases at V and 2 bases at J; junction bases unmatched: 12. The CDR3 DNA follows: TGCGCCAGCAGCACAACCCGGGACAGAGGTACCTACGAGCAGTACTTC. Translation: CASSTTRDRGTYEQYF.

This clone was detected a few times. The rearrangement joins TRBV6-5 to TRBJ1-2; possible D gene TRBD1, 5 bases. V was clipped by 6 bases and J by 0 bases, with 8 bases between them. CDR1 MNHEY and CDR2 SVGAGI come from the germline V gene. The CDR3 spans 13 residues. CDR3 region: CASRSRANYGYTF. In DNA form, the CDR3 reads TGTGCCAGCAGGAGCAGGGCTAACTATGGCTACACCTTC.

The chain has TRBV7-6 and TRBJ2-3, with D possibly TRBD2 on 5 matching bases. The CDR3 is 17 residues long. Germline CDR1 is SGHVS and CDR2 is FNYEAQ. V was clipped by 1 base and J by 0 bases, with 14 bases between them. The CDR3 DNA is TGTGCCAGCAGCTTAGGAGGGTCATACTCTAGCACAGATACGCAGTATTTT. Amino acid sequence: CASSLGGSYSSTDTQYF.